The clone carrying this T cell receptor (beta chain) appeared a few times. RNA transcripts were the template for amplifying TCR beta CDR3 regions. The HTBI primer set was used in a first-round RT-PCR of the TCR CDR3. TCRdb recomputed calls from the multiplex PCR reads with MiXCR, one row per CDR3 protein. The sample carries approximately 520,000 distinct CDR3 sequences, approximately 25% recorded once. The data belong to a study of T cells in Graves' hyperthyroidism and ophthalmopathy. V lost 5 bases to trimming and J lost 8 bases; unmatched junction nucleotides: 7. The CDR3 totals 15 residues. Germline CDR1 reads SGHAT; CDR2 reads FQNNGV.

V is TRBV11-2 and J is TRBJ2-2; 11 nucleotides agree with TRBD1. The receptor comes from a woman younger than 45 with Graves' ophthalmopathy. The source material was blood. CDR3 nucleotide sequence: TGTGCCAGCAGCACCCGGGACAGGGGGAGAGGGGAGCTGTTTTTT. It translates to CASSTRDRGRGELFF. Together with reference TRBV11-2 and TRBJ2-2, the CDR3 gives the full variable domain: EAGVAQSPRYKIIEKRQSVAFWCNPISGHATLYWYQQILGQGPKLLIQFQNNGVVDDSQLPKDRFSAERLKGVDSTLKIQPAKLEDSAVYLCASSTRDRGRGELFFGEGSRLTVL.